This record concerns one T cell receptor beta chain sequence. Sequencing used immunoSEQ multiplex PCR; TCRdb keeps in-frame clones, though not all of them. This sample yields around 100,000 clones, of which 85% are seen a single time; 4.5% belongs to the top ten. The data were obtained in a study of T cell responses to AZD1222 COVID-19 vaccine. The CDR3 length is 15 residues. V was cut by 6 bases and J by 4 bases, with 18 bases left in between. CDR1 and CDR2 from the germline V gene are LNHDA and SQIVND (reference sequence). The sequencing here drew on peripheral blood, taken 28 days after the second AZD1222 dose. This receptor was taken from an adult who received the AZD1222 COVID-19 vaccine. The V call is TRBV19, the J call TRBJ2-5; weak D call: TRBD1 (6 bases). The DNA of the CDR3 is TGTGCCAGTAGAAAAAACCCCTTAGGGGGAGAGACCCAGTACTTC. This sequence encodes CASRKNPLGGETQYF.